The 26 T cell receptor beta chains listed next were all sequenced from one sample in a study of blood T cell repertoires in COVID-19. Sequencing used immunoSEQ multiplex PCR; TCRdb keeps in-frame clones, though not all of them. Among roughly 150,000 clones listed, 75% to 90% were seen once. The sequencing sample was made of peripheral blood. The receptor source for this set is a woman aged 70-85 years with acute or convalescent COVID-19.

The CDR3 spells CASSVGGADGYTF. The CDR3 DNA reads TGTGCCAGCAGTGTAGGGGGCGCAGATGGCTACACCTTC. The chain recombines TRBV25-1 with TRBJ1-2; TRBD1 agrees at 7 bases. The CDR3 spans 13 residues. Per germline, CDR1 MGHDK and CDR2 SYGVNS. Losses at the gene ends were 4 bases for V and 6 bases for J; bases not matched to a gene: 5.

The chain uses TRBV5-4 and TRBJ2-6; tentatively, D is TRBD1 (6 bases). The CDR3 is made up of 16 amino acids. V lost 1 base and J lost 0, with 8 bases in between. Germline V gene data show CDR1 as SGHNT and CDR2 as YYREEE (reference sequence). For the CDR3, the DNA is TGTGCCAGCAGCTTGACAGGGCACTCTGGGGCCAACGTCCTGACTTTC. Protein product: CASSLTGHSGANVLTF.

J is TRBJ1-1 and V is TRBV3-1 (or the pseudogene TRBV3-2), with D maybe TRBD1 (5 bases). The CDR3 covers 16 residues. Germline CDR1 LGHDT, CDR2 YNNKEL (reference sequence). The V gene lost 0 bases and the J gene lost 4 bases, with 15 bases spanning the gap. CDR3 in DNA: TGTGCCAGCAGCCAAGATTACGGGGAGGGGAGCACTGAAGCTTTCTTT. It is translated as CASSQDYGEGSTEAFF.

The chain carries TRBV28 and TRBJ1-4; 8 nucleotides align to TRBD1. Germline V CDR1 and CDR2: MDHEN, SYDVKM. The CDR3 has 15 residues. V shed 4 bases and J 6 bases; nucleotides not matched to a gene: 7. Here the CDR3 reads CASSYFGQGDEKLFF. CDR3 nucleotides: TGTGCCAGCAGTTACTTCGGACAGGGCGATGAAAAACTGTTTTTT.

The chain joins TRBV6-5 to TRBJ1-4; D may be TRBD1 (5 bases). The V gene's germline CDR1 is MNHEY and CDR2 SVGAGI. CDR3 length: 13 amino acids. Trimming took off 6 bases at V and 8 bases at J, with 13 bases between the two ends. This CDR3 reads CASRGQGLEKLFF. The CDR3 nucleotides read TGTGCCAGCAGGGGGCAGGGTTTAGAAAAACTGTTTTTT.

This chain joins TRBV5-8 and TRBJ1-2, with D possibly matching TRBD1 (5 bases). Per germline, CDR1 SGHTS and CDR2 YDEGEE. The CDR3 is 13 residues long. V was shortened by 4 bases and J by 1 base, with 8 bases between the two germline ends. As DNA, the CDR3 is TGTGCCAGCAGCAGCGACAGTAACTATGGCTACACCTTC. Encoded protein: CASSSDSNYGYTF.

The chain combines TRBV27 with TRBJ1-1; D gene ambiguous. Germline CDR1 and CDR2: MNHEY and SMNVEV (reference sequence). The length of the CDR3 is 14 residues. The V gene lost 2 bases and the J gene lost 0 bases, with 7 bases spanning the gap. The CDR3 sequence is CASSLQVLNTEAFF. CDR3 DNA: TGTGCCAGCAGTTTACAGGTGCTGAACACTGAAGCTTTCTTT.

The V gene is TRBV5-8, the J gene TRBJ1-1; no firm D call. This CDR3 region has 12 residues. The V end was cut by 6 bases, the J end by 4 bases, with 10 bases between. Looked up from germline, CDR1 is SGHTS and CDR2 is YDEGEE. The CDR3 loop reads CASNPGITEAFF. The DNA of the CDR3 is TGTGCCAGCAACCCGGGGATCACTGAAGCTTTCTTT. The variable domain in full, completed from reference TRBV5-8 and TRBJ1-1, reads EAGVTQSPTHLIKTRGQQATLRCSPISGHTSVYWYQQALGLGLQFLLWYDEGEERNRGNFPPRFSGRQFPNYSSELNVNALELEDSALYLCASNPGITEAFFGQGTRLTVV.

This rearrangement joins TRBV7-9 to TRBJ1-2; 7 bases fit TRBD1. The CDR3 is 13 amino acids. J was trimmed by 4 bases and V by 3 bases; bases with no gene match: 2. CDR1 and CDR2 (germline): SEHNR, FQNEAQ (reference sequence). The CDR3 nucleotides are TGTGCCAGCAGCTTTGGGACAGCCTATGGCTACACCTTC. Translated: CASSFGTAYGYTF.

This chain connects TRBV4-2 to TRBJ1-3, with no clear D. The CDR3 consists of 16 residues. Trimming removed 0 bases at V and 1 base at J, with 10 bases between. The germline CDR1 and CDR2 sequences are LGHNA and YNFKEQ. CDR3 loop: CASSQDLPGSGNTIYF. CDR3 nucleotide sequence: TGTGCCAGCAGCCAAGATCTCCCAGGTTCTGGAAACACCATATATTTT.

The CDR3 DNA reads TGTGCCAGCAGTTACCCGGGGGACCAAGAGACCCAGTACTTC. This codes for CASSYPGDQETQYF. The V gene is TRBV6-6, the J gene TRBJ2-5; perhaps TRBD2 as D (6 bases). The CDR3 contains 14 residues. Germline CDR1 and CDR2: MNHNY and SVGAGI (reference sequence). V shed 2 bases and J shed 0 bases, with 7 bases lying between them.

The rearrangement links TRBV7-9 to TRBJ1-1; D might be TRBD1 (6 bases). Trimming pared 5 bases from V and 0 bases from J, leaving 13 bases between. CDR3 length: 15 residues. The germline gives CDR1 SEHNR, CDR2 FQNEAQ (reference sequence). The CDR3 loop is CASSPQGTMNTEAFF. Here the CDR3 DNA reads TGTGCCAGCAGCCCCCAGGGGACCATGAACACTGAAGCTTTCTTT.

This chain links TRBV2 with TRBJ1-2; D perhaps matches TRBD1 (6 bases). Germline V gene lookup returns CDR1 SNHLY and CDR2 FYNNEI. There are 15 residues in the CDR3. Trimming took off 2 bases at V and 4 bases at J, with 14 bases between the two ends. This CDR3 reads CASSEQGTPGYGYTF. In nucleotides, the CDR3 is TGTGCCAGCAGTGAACAGGGGACCCCGGGCTATGGCTACACCTTC.

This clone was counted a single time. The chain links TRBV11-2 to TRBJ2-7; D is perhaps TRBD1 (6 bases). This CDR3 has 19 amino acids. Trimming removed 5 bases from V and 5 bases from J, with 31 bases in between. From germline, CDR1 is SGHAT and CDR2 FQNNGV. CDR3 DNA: TGTGCCAGCAGCACGCCCATCAGGGGCGCATACTCGCCGGAGGACGAGCAGTACTTC. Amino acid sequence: CASSTPIRGAYSPEDEQYF.

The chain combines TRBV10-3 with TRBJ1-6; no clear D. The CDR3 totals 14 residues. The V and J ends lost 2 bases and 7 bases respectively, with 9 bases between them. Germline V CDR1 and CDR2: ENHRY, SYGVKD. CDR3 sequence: CAISEVGSNSPLHF. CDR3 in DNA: TGTGCCATCAGTGAGGTGGGGAGCAATTCACCCCTCCACTTT.

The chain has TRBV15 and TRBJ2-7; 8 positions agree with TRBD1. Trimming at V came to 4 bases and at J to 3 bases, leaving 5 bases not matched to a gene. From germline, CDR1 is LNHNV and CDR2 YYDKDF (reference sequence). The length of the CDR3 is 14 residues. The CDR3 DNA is TGTGCCACCAGCAAGGACAGGGTTAACTACGAGCAGTACTTC. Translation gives CATSKDRVNYEQYF.

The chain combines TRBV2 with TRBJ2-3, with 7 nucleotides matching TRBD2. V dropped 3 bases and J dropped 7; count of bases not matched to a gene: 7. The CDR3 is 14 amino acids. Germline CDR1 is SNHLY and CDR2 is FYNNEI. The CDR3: CASSDRRGRNTQYF. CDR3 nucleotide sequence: TGTGCCAGCAGTGATCGGCGGGGGAGAAATACGCAGTATTTT.

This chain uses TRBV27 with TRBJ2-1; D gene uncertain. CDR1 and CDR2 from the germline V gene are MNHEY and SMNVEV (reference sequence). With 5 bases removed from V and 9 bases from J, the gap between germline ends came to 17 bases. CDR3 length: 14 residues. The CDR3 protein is CASSPNTGMGEQFF. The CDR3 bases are TGTGCCAGCAGTCCAAATACGGGTATGGGTGAGCAGTTCTTC.

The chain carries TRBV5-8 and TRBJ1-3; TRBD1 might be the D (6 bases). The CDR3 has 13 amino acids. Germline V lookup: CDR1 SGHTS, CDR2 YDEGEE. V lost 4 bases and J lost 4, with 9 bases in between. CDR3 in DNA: TGTGCCAGCAGCCTGGGACAAGGAAACACCATATATTTT. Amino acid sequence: CASSLGQGNTIYF.

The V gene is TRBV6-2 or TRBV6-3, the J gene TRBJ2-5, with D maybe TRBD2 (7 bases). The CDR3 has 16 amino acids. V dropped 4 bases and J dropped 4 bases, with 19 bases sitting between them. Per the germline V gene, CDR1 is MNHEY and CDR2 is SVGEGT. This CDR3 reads CASSWGGGGLGETQYF. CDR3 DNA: TGTGCCAGCAGTTGGGGAGGGGGGGGGCTTGGAGAGACCCAGTACTTC.

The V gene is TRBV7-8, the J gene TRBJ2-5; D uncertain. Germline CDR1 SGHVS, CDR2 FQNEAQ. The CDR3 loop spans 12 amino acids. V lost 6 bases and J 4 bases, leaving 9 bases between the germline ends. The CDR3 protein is CASRRSGETQYF. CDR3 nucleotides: TGTGCCAGCAGGAGAAGTGGAGAGACCCAGTACTTC.

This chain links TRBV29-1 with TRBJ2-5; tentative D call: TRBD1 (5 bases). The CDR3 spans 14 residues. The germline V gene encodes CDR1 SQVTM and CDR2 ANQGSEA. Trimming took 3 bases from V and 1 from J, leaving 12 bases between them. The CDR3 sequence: CSVDTGGRQETQYF. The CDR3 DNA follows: TGCAGCGTTGATACAGGTGGGCGCCAAGAGACCCAGTACTTC. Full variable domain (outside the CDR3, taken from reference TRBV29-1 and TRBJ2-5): SAVISQKPSRDICQRGTSLTIQCQVDSQVTMMFWYRQQPGQSLTLIATANQGSEATYESGFVIDKFPISRPNLTFSTLTVSNMSPEDSSIYLCSVDTGGRQETQYFGPGTRLLVL.

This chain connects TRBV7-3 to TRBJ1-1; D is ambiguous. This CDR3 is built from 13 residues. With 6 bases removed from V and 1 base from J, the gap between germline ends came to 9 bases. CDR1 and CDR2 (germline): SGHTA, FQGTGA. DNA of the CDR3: TGTGCCAGCAGTTCAGACTGGAACACTGAAGCTTTCTTT. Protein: CASSSDWNTEAFF.

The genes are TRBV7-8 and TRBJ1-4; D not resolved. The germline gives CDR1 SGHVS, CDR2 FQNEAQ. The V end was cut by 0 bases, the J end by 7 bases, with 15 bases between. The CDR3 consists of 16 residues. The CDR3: CASSLAQAGFGEKLFF. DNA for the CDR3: TGTGCCAGCAGCTTAGCCCAGGCAGGTTTCGGTGAAAAACTGTTTTTT.

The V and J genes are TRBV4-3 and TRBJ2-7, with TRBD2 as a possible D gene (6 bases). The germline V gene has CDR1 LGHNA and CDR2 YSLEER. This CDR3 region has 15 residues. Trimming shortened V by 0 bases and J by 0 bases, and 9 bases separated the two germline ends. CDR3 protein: CASSQDGSSSYEQYF. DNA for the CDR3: TGCGCCAGCAGCCAAGACGGGAGCAGCTCCTACGAGCAGTACTTC.

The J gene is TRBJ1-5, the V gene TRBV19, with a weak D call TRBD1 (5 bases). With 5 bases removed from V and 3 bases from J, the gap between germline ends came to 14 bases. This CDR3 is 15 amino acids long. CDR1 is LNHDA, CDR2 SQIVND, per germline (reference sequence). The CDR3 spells CASSPGQGNNQPQHF. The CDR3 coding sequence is TGTGCCAGTAGTCCTGGTCAGGGTAACAATCAGCCCCAGCATTTT.